Listed here are 22 T cell receptor beta chains from one sample, sequenced in a study of cytomegalovirus exposure and HLA in healthy donors. The PCR had 60 Vbeta and 13 Jbeta primers. Measured with immunoSEQ multiplex PCR; TCRdb has only the in-frame clones, and not every one. The sample shows about 140,000 clones, roughly 80% of them seen only once. Sequenced input: PBMCs. These TCRs come from a woman aged 45 to 65 in good health and CMV-seropositive.

The V call is TRBV19, the J call TRBJ2-7; D is perhaps TRBD1 (5 bases). The V gene's germline CDR1 is LNHDA and CDR2 SQIVND (reference sequence). Trimming removed 3 bases at V and 3 bases at J, with 9 bases between. The CDR3 totals 13 residues. CDR3 loop: CASSIQGSYEQYF. CDR3 DNA: TGTGCCAGTAGTATCCAGGGCAGCTACGAGCAGTACTTC.

This clone was detected once. The chain joins TRBV6-4 to TRBJ2-1; 8 nucleotides line up with TRBD2. Unmatched junction bases numbered 2, after V lost 0 bases and J lost 4 bases. This CDR3 is 15 amino acids long. Per the germline V gene, CDR1 is MRHNA and CDR2 is SNTAGT. As DNA, the CDR3 is TGTGCCAGCAGTGACTCTACGGGGGGGTACAATGAGCAGTTCTTC. It encodes CASSDSTGGYNEQFF.

The CDR3 DNA sequence: TGTGCCAGCACTCTAACTCACCGGGACAGGGTGTATTCACCCCTCCACTTT. It is translated as CASTLTHRDRVYSPLHF. V is TRBV21-1 and J is TRBJ1-6; the DNA was not used to check the table's D call, TRBD1. TRBV21-1 counts as a pseudogene. This CDR3 comprises 17 residues.

The rearrangement uses TRBV25-1 and TRBJ2-3; no firm D call. From germline, CDR1 is MGHDK and CDR2 SYGVNS. This CDR3 region has 14 residues. V was clipped by 8 bases and J by 1 base, with 13 bases between them. CDR3 sequence (DNA): TGTGCCAGCTCCCCCCAGAGCGGCACAGATACGCAGTATTTT. Its protein is CASSPQSGTDTQYF.

The chain recombines TRBV6-1 with TRBJ1-2, with 7 bases identical to TRBD1. The CDR3 runs to 13 residues. The ends lost 8 bases at V and 4 bases at J; junction bases unmatched: 7. CDR1 is MNHNS, CDR2 SASEGT, per germline. The CDR3: CASRGQDLYGYTF. The DNA for the CDR3 is TGTGCCAGCCGAGGACAGGACCTCTATGGCTACACCTTC.

The chain employs TRBV7-9 and TRBJ2-5; 7 nucleotides align to TRBD2. The CDR3 loop spans 15 amino acids. The V segment lost 9 bases and the J segment 4 bases; nucleotides outside the gene matches: 14. Per the germline V gene, CDR1 is SEHNR and CDR2 is FQNEAQ (reference sequence). The CDR3 coding sequence is TGTGCCAGTAGGAGGGGAGGGTCGGGAGGAGAGACCCAGTACTTC. It yields the protein CASRRGGSGGETQYF.

This chain joins TRBV7-2 and TRBJ1-1; 8 bases map to TRBD1. CDR1 is SGHTA and CDR2 is FQGNSA in the germline V gene. The CDR3 runs 15 residues. Trimming at V came to 3 bases and at J to 5 bases, leaving 8 bases not matched to a gene. CDR3 region: CASSFGTGLGTEAFF. The CDR3 nucleotides read TGTGCCAGCAGCTTCGGGACAGGCCTGGGGACTGAAGCTTTCTTT. The variable domain in full, completed from reference TRBV7-2 and TRBJ1-1, reads GAGVSQSPSNKVTEKGKDVELRCDPISGHTALYWYRQSLGQGLEFLIYFQGNSAPDKSGLPSDRFSAERTGGSVSTLTIQRTQQEDSAVYLCASSFGTGLGTEAFFGQGTRLTVV.

The DNA of the CDR3 is TGTGCCAGCAGCTCCCGACAGGGGGCCAAGGGCACTGAAGCTTTCTTT. This encodes CASSSRQGAKGTEAFF. V and J are TRBV7-6 and TRBJ1-1, with 10 bases identical to TRBD1. CDR1 SGHVS and CDR2 FNYEAQ come from the germline V gene. Unmatched junction bases numbered 9, after V lost 4 bases and J lost 4 bases. The CDR3 runs 16 residues.

This sequence joins TRBV5-8 and TRBJ1-2; D might be TRBD1 (6 bases). The CDR3 runs to 14 residues. The germline CDR1 and CDR2 sequences are SGHTS and YDEGEE. V lost 5 bases to trimming and J lost 4 bases, with 15 bases between them. CDR3 sequence (DNA): TGTGCCAGCAGTGAATACAGGGTCCGCTATGGCTACACCTTC. Protein: CASSEYRVRYGYTF.

CDR3 region: CASSLRPTGTGELFF. In DNA form, the CDR3 reads TGTGCCAGCAGCTTACGGCCGACAGGCACCGGGGAGCTGTTTTTT. The chain uses TRBV13 and TRBJ2-2; D possibly corresponds to TRBD1 (6 bases). The CDR3 contains 15 residues. With 2 bases removed from V and 4 bases from J, the gap between germline ends came to 11 bases. The germline V gene encodes CDR1 PRHDT and CDR2 FYEKMQ (reference sequence).

The count of this clone is one. The CDR3: CASSASGGAHEQFF. The DNA for the CDR3 is TGTGCCAGCAGCGCTAGCGGGGGGGCCCATGAGCAGTTCTTC. This sequence joins TRBV9 and TRBJ2-1; the match to TRBD2 covers 12 bases. In germline, CDR1 is SGDLS, CDR2 YYNGEE. With 3 bases clipped from V and 8 bases from J, the junction kept 3 bases outside the gene matches. This CDR3 is built from 14 residues.

As DNA, the CDR3 is TGTGCCAGCAGTTCCCAGACTAGCGGAGAAGAGACCCAGTACTTC. This sequence encodes CASSSQTSGEETQYF. The chain couples TRBV28 to TRBJ2-5, with TRBD2 identical over 9 bases. The CDR3 is made up of 15 amino acids. Germline lookup yields CDR1 MDHEN and CDR2 SYDVKM. With V trimmed by 4 bases and J by 3 bases, 6 bases remained unmatched. Looking up the rest from reference TRBV28 and TRBJ2-5 gives the full variable domain: DVKVTQSSRYLVKRTGEKVFLECVQDMDHENMFWYRQDPGLGLRLIYFSYDVKMKEKGDIPEGYSVSREKKERFSLILESASTNQTSMYLCASSSQTSGEETQYFGPGTRLLVL.

This chain links TRBV19 with TRBJ1-1; D ambiguous. The CDR3 has 15 residues. V dropped 4 bases and J dropped 0 bases, with 12 bases sitting between them. Germline V lookup: CDR1 LNHDA, CDR2 SQIVND (reference sequence). The CDR3 loop is CASSTDIDMNTEAFF. CDR3 in DNA: TGTGCCAGTAGTACCGACATAGACATGAACACTGAAGCTTTCTTT.

CDR3 amino acids: CASSFDPGADYEQYF. DNA of the CDR3: TGCGCCAGCAGCTTTGACCCAGGGGCCGACTACGAGCAGTACTTC. This sequence joins TRBV5-1 and TRBJ2-7; weak D call: TRBD1 (6 bases). This CDR3 is 15 amino acids long. V was shortened by 2 bases and J by 3 bases, with 15 bases between the two germline ends. Germline lookup yields CDR1 SGHRS and CDR2 YFSETQ. The full variable domain, its missing parts supplied by reference TRBV5-1 and TRBJ2-7, is KAGVTQTPRYLIKTRGQQVTLSCSPISGHRSVSWYQQTPGQGLQFLFEYFSETQRNKGNFPGRFSGRQFSNSRSEMNVSTLELGDSALYLCASSFDPGADYEQYFGPGTRLTVT.

V is TRBV9 and J is TRBJ2-7; TRBD1 matches 8 bases. V shed 0 bases, J shed 6 bases, and the junction held 5 bases outside the gene matches. CDR3 length equals 14 residues. Germline V gene data show CDR1 as SGDLS and CDR2 as YYNGEE. This chain's CDR3 is CASSVGQGPTEQYF. The CDR3 DNA follows: TGTGCCAGCAGCGTAGGACAGGGGCCCACCGAGCAGTACTTC.

The V gene is TRBV23-1, the J gene TRBJ2-7; TRBD1 matches 8 bases. TRBV23-1 is treated as an ORF (open reading frame) with a function not yet certain. The J segment lost 6 bases and the V segment lost 8 bases, leaving 9 bases of the junction unmatched. The CDR3 has 13 residues. CDR3 sequence (DNA): TGCGCCAGCGTTCGGGACAGGAAGGGCGAGCAGTACTTC. This translates into CASVRDRKGEQYF.

This clone was seen a handful of times. The chain recombines TRBV5-1 with TRBJ2-3; D is perhaps TRBD2 (5 bases). The CDR3 spans 14 residues. Looked up from germline, CDR1 is SGHRS and CDR2 is YFSETQ. The germline V and J ends were trimmed by 7 bases and 1 base, with 13 bases remaining between them. CDR3 in amino acids: CASCQFSGTDTQYF. The CDR3 DNA is TGCGCCAGCTGCCAGTTTAGCGGCACAGATACGCAGTATTTT.

This clone was detected only a few times. The chain joins TRBV18 to TRBJ1-6, with TRBD1 as a possible D gene (5 bases). The CDR3 has 14 residues. Per germline, CDR1 KGHSH and CDR2 LQKENI. Trimming shortened V by 0 bases and J by 13 bases, and 13 bases separated the two germline ends. DNA for the CDR3: TGTGCCAGCTCACCACCAGGGACTATCGGCCCCCTCCACTTT. It specifies CASSPPGTIGPLHF. The whole variable domain, remainder taken from reference TRBV18 and TRBJ1-6, is NAGVMQNPRHLVRRRGQEARLRCSPMKGHSHVYWYRQLPEEGLKFMVYLQKENIIDESGMPKERFSAEFPKEGPSILRIQQVVRGDSAAYFCASSPPGTIGPLHFGNGTRLTVT.

The CDR3 loop reads CASSKGRGGQNEQFF. The CDR3 DNA reads TGTGCCAGCAGCAAAGGGAGGGGGGGCCAAAATGAGCAGTTCTTC. This sequence joins TRBV21-1 and TRBJ2-1; the table's D call of TRBD2 was not tested on the DNA. TRBV21-1 has pseudogene status. CDR3 length equals 15 residues.

The rearrangement uses TRBV28 and TRBJ1-3; 8 nucleotides line up with TRBD1. CDR1 is MDHEN and CDR2 is SYDVKM in the germline V gene. The CDR3 is 16 amino acids. J was trimmed by 0 bases and V by 5 bases; bases with no gene match: 6. This CDR3 reads CASSQTGVYSGNTIYF. CDR3 nucleotides: TGTGCCAGCAGTCAGACAGGGGTCTACTCTGGAAACACCATATATTTT. The full variable domain, completed using reference TRBV28 and TRBJ1-3, is DVKVTQSSRYLVKRTGEKVFLECVQDMDHENMFWYRQDPGLGLRLIYFSYDVKMKEKGDIPEGYSVSREKKERFSLILESASTNQTSMYLCASSQTGVYSGNTIYFGEGSWLTVV.

The V call is TRBV10-3, the J call TRBJ2-2, with TRBD2 matching over 11 bases. Losses at the gene ends were 6 bases for V and 5 bases for J; bases not matched to a gene: 11. There are 17 residues in the CDR3. Germline CDR1 is ENHRY and CDR2 is SYGVKD. CDR3 protein: CAISRTTGLAETGELFF. CDR3 sequence (DNA): TGTGCCATCAGCAGAACCACGGGACTAGCGGAGACCGGGGAGCTGTTTTTT.

J is TRBJ2-1 and V is TRBV6-4, with 10 bases fitting TRBD2. V dropped 6 bases and J dropped 2; count of bases not matched to a gene: 4. Germline V gene lookup returns CDR1 MRHNA and CDR2 SNTAGT. The CDR3 spans 15 residues. This CDR3 reads CASSGLAGAYNEQFF. The DNA of the CDR3 is TGTGCCAGCAGCGGGCTAGCGGGGGCCTACAATGAGCAGTTCTTC.